This T cell receptor (beta chain) was retrieved from a study of identical twins. Points from the study as a whole: Zero-insertion analyses were open to partial confounding by invariant MAIT and iNKT cells. Models predicted less out-of-frame TCR alpha sharing in monozygotic twins than was found.

Addition of a universal primer site occurred through template switching, and cDNA carried unique molecular identifiers. TCRdb passed the 5' RACE reads through MiXCR, listing each CDR3 protein once. The sample carries about 1.7 million distinct CDR3 sequences, around 33% recorded once. This clonotype was observed a single time. What it binds is not known. Looked up from germline, CDR1 is LGHDT and CDR2 is YNNKEL (reference sequence). The CDR3 consists of 15 residues. V was pared by 5 bases and J by 2 bases, with 6 bases of the junction left unmatched. Sequencing input: cord blood. The V and J genes are TRBV3-1 and TRBJ2-3; TRBD1 matches at 8 bases. This receptor was obtained from a newborn girl in good health. The CDR3 DNA sequence: TGTGCCAGCAGCACACGGGACAGGCCCACAGATACGCAGTATTTT. Protein: CASSTRDRPTDTQYF.